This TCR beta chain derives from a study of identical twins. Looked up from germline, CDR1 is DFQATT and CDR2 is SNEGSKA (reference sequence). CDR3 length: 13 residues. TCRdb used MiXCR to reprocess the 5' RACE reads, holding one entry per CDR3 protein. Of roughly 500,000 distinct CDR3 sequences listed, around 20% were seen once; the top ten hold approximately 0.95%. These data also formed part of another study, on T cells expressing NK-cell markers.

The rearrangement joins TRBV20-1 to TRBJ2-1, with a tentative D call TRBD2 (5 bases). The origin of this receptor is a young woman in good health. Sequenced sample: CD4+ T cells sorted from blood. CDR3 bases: TGCAGCTATCTAAGAGGAGGACTCAATGAGCAGTTCTTC. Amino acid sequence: CSYLRGGLNEQFF.